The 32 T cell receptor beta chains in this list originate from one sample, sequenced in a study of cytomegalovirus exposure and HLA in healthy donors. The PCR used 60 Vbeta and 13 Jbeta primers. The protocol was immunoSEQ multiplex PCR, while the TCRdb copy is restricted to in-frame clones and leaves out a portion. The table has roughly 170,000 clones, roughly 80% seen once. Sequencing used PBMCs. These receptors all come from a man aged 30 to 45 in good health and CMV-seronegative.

CDR3 coding DNA: TGTGCCAGCAGCGCGGAAACAGGGATTGGGCTGAAACTGTTTTTT. It codes for CASSAETGIGLKLFF. The rearrangement links TRBV2 to TRBJ1-4; the D gene is possibly TRBD1 (6 bases). Per the germline V gene, CDR1 is SNHLY and CDR2 is FYNNEI. CDR3 length: 15 amino acids. The V end was cut by 6 bases, the J end by 11 bases, with 22 bases between.

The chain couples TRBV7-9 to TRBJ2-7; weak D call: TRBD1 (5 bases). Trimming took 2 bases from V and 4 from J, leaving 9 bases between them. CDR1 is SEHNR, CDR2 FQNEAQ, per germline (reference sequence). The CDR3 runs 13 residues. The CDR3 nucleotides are TGTGCCAGCAGCTTATATCCAGGGTACGAGCAGTACTTC. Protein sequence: CASSLYPGYEQYF.

The CDR3: CASSVSPGAYEQYF. CDR3 in DNA: TGTGCCAGCAGTGTATCCCCTGGAGCCTACGAGCAGTACTTC. The gene calls are TRBV6-4 and TRBJ2-7; D remains unclear. Deletions cut 4 bases from V and 2 bases from J, with 12 bases between. This CDR3 is built from 14 residues. The germline CDR1 and CDR2 sequences are MRHNA and SNTAGT.

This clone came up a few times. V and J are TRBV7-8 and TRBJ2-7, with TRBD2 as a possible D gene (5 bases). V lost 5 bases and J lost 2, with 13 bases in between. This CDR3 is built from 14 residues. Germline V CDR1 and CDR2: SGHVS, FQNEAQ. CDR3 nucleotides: TGTGCCAGCAGCCCTAAAGAGGGCCCCTACGAGCAGTACTTC. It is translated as CASSPKEGPYEQYF.

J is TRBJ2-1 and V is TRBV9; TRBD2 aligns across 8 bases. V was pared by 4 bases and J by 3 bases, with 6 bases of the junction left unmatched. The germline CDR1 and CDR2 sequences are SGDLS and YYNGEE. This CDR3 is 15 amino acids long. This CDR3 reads CASSFTGTSYNEQFF. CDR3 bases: TGTGCCAGCAGCTTTACCGGGACTAGCTACAATGAGCAGTTCTTC. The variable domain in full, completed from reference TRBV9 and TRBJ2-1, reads DSGVTQTPKHLITATGQRVTLRCSPRSGDLSVYWYQQSLDQGLQFLIQYYNGEERAKGNILERFSAQQFPDLHSELNLSSLELGDSALYFCASSFTGTSYNEQFFGPGTRLTVL.

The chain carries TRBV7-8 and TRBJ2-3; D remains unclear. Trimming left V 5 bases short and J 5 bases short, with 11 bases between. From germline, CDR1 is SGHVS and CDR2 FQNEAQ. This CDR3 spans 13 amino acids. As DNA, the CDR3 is TGTGCCAGCAGCCAACCCTCCGGAGATACGCAGTATTTT. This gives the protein CASSQPSGDTQYF.

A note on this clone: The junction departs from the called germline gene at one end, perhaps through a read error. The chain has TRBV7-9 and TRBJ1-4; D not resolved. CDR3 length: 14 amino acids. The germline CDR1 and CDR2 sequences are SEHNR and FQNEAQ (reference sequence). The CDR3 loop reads CSSTVPGFGEKLFF. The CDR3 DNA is TGTTCCAGCACCGTACCAGGATTTGGAGAAAAACTGTTTTTT.

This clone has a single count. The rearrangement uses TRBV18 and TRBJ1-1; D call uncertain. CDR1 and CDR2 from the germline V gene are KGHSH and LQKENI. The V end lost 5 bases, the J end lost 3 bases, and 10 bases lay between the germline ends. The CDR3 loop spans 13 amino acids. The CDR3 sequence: CASSTRGDTEAFF. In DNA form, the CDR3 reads TGTGCCAGCTCAACACGGGGAGACACTGAAGCTTTCTTT.

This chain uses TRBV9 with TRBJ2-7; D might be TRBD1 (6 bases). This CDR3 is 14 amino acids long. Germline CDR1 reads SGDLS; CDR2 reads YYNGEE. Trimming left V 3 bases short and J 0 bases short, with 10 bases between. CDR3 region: CASSAQGHSYEQYF. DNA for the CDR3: TGTGCCAGCAGCGCCCAGGGGCACTCCTACGAGCAGTACTTC.

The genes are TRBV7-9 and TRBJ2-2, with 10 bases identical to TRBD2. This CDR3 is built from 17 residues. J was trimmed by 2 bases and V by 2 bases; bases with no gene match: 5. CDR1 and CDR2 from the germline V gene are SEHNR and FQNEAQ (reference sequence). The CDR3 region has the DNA TGTGCCAGCAGCTTAAGCCTAGCGGGGGCCAACACCGGGGAGCTGTTTTTT. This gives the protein CASSLSLAGANTGELFF.

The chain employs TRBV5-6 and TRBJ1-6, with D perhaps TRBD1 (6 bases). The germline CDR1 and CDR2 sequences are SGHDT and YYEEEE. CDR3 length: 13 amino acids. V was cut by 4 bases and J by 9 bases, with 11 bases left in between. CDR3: CASSQGQFSPLHF. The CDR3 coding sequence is TGTGCCAGCAGCCAAGGACAGTTTTCACCCCTCCACTTT.

The chain's CDR3 is CYGTGFYTEAFF. In nucleotides, the CDR3 is TGTTATGGGACAGGTTTTTACACTGAAGCTTTCTTT. This chain joins TRBV30 and TRBJ1-1, with TRBD1 identical over 8 bases. CDR1 and CDR2 (germline): GTSNPN, SVGIG (reference sequence). This CDR3 region has 12 residues. The full variable domain, in which reference TRBV30 and TRBJ1-1 provide the parts outside the CDR3, is SQTIHQWPATLVQPVGSPLSLECTVEGTSNPNLYWYRQAAGRGLQLLFYSVGIGQISSEVPQNLSASRPQDRQFILSSKKLLLSDSGFYLCYGTGFYTEAFFGQGTRLTVV.

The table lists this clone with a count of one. Written as DNA, the CDR3 is TGTGCCTGGAGTGTACTTGGAGGTCCCTCTGGAAACACCATATATTTT. Translated: CAWSVLGGPSGNTIYF. The V gene is TRBV30, the J gene TRBJ1-3; D remains ambiguous. The CDR3 runs to 16 residues. Between the trimmed V and J ends, which lost 0 bases and 0 bases, there was a span of 12 bases. CDR1 and CDR2 (germline): GTSNPN, SVGIG (reference sequence).

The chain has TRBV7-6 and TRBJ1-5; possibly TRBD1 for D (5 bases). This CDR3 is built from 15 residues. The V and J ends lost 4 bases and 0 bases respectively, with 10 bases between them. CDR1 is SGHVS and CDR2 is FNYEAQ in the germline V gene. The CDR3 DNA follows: TGTGCCAGCAGCTCCACAGGAGTTAGCAATCAGCCCCAGCATTTT. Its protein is CASSSTGVSNQPQHF.

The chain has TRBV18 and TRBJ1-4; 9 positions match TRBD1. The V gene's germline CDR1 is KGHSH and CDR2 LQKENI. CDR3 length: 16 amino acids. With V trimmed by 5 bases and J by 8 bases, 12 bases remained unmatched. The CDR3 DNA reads TGTGCCAGCTCAGAAAACCGGGACAGGGTCGGAGAAAAACTGTTTTTT. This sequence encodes CASSENRDRVGEKLFF.

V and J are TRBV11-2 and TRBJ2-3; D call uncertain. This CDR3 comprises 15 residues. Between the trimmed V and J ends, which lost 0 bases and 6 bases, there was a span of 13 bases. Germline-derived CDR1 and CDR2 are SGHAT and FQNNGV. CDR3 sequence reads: CASSLDQPLWDTQYF. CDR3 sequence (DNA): TGTGCCAGCAGCTTAGATCAACCCCTATGGGATACGCAGTATTTT.

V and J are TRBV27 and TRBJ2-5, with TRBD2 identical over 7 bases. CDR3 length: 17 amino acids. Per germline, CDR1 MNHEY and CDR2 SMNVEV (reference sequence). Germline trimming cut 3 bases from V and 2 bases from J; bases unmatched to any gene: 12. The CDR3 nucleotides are TGTGCCAGCAGTTTGGGGGGGACGATCCAAGGTCAAGAGACCCAGTACTTC. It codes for CASSLGGTIQGQETQYF.

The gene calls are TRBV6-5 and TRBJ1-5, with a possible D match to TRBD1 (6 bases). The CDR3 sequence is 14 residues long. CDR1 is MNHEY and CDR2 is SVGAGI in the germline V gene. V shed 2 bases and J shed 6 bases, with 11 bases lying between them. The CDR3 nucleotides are TGTGCCAGCAGTTACGGGAGGGGGGGTCAGCCCCAGCATTTT. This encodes CASSYGRGGQPQHF.

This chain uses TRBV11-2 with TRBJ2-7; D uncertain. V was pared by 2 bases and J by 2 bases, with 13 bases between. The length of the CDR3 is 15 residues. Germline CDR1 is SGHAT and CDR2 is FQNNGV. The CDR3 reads CASSLNHPGPYEQYF. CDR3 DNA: TGTGCCAGCAGCTTAAATCACCCTGGCCCCTACGAGCAGTACTTC.

The CDR3 reads CSAIGGNTIYF. CDR3 DNA: TGCAGTGCTATTGGGGGGAACACCATATATTTT. V gene TRBV20-1 combines with J gene TRBJ1-3, with D possibly matching TRBD1 (5 bases). The V gene's germline CDR1 is DFQATT and CDR2 SNEGSKA (reference sequence). Deletions cut 4 bases from V and 7 bases from J, with 8 bases between. This CDR3 is built from 11 residues.

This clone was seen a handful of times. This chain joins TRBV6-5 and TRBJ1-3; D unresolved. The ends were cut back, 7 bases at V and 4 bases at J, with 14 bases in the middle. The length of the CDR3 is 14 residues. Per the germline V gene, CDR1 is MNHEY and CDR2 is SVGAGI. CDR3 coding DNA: TGTGCCAGCACCCGCGGTCTCCCGGGAAACACCATATATTTT. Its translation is CASTRGLPGNTIYF.

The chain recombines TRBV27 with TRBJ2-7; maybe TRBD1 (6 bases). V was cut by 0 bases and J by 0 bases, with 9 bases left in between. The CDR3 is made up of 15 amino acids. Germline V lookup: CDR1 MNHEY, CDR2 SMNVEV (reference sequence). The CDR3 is CASSLSPDSSYEQYF. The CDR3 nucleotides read TGTGCCAGCAGTTTATCTCCGGACAGCTCCTACGAGCAGTACTTC.

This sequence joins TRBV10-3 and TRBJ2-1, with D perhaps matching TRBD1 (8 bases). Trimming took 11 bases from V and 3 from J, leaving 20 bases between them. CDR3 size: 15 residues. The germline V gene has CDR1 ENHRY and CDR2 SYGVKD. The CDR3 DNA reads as TGTGCCTCCGGGGACACAGGGGGGGACTACAATGAGCAGTTCTTC. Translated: CASGDTGGDYNEQFF.

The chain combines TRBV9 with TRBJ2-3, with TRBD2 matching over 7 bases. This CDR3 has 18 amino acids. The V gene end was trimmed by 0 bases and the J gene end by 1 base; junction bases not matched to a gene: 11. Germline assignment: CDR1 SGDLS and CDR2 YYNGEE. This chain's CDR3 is CASSVGGGHGWGTDTQYF. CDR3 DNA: TGTGCCAGCAGCGTAGGGGGAGGGCACGGTTGGGGCACAGATACGCAGTATTTT.

The CDR3 nucleotides read TGTGCCAGCACTGGAGGTGGGACCCAGTACTTC. Encoded protein: CASTGGGTQYF. This sequence joins TRBV2 and TRBJ2-5, with D maybe TRBD2 (5 bases). This CDR3 has 11 residues. The V end lost 7 bases, the J end lost 7 bases, and 10 bases lay between the germline ends. Germline CDR1 and CDR2: SNHLY and FYNNEI.

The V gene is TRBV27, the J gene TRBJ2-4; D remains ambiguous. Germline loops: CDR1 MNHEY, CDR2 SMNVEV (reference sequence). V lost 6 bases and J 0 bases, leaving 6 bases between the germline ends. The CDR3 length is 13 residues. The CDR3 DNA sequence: TGTGCCAGCAGACCACTAGCCAAAAACATTCAGTACTTC. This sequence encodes CASRPLAKNIQYF.

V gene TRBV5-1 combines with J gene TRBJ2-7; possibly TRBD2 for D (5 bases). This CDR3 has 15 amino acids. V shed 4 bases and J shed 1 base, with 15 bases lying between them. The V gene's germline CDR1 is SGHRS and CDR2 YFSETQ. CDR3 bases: TGCGCCAGCAGCATAACACAAGGAGGATCCTACGAGCAGTACTTC. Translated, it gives CASSITQGGSYEQYF.

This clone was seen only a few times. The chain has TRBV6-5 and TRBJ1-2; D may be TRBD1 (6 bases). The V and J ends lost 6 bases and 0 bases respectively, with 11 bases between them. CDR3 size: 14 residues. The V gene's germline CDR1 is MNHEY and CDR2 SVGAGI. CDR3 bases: TGTGCCAGCAGCACTGGACAGACTAACTATGGCTACACCTTC. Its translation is CASSTGQTNYGYTF.

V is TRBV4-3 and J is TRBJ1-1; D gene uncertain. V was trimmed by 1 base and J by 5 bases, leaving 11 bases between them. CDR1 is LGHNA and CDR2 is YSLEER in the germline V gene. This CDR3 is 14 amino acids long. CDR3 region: CASSQVRGTTEAFF. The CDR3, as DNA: TGCGCCAGCAGCCAAGTGCGGGGAACAACTGAAGCTTTCTTT.

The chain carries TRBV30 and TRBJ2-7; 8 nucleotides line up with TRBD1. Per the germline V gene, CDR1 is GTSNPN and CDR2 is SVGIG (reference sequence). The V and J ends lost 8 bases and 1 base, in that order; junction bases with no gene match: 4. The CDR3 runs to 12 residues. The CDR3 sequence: CAGRQGSYEQYF. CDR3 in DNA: TGTGCCGGTAGACAGGGGTCCTACGAGCAGTACTTC. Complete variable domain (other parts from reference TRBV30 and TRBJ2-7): SQTIHQWPATLVQPVGSPLSLECTVEGTSNPNLYWYRQAAGRGLQLLFYSVGIGQISSEVPQNLSASRPQDRQFILSSKKLLLSDSGFYLCAGRQGSYEQYFGPGTRLTVT.

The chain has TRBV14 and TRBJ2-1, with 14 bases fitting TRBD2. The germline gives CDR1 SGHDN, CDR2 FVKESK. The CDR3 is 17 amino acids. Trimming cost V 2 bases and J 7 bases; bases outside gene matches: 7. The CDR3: CASSQTLTSGGANEQFF. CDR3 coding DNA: TGTGCCAGCAGCCAAACCCTGACTAGCGGGGGGGCGAATGAGCAGTTCTTC.

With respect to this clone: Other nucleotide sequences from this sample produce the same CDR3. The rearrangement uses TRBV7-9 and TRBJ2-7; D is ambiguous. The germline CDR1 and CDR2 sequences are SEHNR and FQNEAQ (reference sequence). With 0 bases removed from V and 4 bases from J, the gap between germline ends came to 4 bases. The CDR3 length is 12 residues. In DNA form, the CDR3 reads TGTGCCAGCAGCTTAGCTAATTACGAGCAGTACTTC. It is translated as CASSLANYEQYF.